This entry lists 30 T cell receptor beta chains sequenced from one sample in a study of blood T cell repertoires in COVID-19. Clones were sequenced by immunoSEQ multiplex PCR, and TCRdb holds only the in-frame ones, with some missing. The data hold 15,000 to 20,000 clones, with approximately 80% observed a single time. The sequenced sample consisted of peripheral blood. The receptors originated from a woman in her sixties or seventies with active COVID-19.

This rearrangement joins TRBV27 to TRBJ2-7, with D possibly TRBD2 on 5 matching bases. The CDR3 is made up of 14 amino acids. The germline V and J ends were trimmed by 6 bases and 4 bases, with 16 bases remaining between them. Germline-derived CDR1 and CDR2 are MNHEY and SMNVEV (reference sequence). CDR3 sequence: CASSPDGNLYEQYF. The CDR3 DNA sequence: TGTGCCAGCAGCCCGGACGGGAATCTGTACGAGCAGTACTTC.

This clone has only a few counts. CDR3 DNA sequence: TGTGCCAGCAGCGTAGAATACAGGGAGAATCAGCCCCAGCATTTT. This sequence encodes CASSVEYRENQPQHF. This sequence joins TRBV9 and TRBJ1-5; TRBD1 might be the D (6 bases). The CDR3 sequence is 15 residues long. Between the trimmed V and J ends, which lost 0 bases and 4 bases, there was a span of 11 bases. The germline V gene has CDR1 SGDLS and CDR2 YYNGEE.

The chain joins TRBV3-1 (or the pseudogene TRBV3-2) to TRBJ2-3; no clear D gene. CDR3 length: 15 residues. CDR1 LGHDT and CDR2 YNNKEL come from the germline V gene (reference sequence). Trimming removed 0 bases from V and 6 bases from J, with 13 bases in between. This CDR3 reads CASSQDGVSSDTQYF. The CDR3 DNA reads as TGTGCCAGCAGCCAAGACGGTGTGTCCTCGGATACGCAGTATTTT.

V and J are TRBV28 and TRBJ2-1, with 14 bases identical to TRBD2. After removal of 5 bases from V and 10 bases from J, the junction contained 7 bases not matched to a gene. The CDR3 spans 15 residues. Germline CDR1 reads MDHEN; CDR2 reads SYDVKM. The CDR3 sequence is CASSPVTSGRVEQFF. CDR3 sequence (DNA): TGTGCCAGCAGTCCCGTGACTAGCGGGAGGGTCGAGCAGTTCTTC.

This clone was observed a few times. A junction end diverges from the germline sequence, so it may reflect a read error. Here the CDR3 DNA reads TGCGCCAGCAGCTTGGCCCCGGGACAGGGATACGCGCAGTACTTC. It codes for CASSLAPGQGYAQYF. This chain links TRBV5-1 with TRBJ2-7; 9 bases are a match to TRBD1. Germline V gene sequence: CDR1 SGHRS, CDR2 YFSETQ. CDR3 length equals 15 residues.

V is TRBV28 and J is TRBJ1-4; 10 bases agree with TRBD1. The CDR3 covers 16 residues. The junction had 4 bases not matched to a gene; V was cut back by 6 bases and J by 0 bases. Looked up from germline, CDR1 is MDHEN and CDR2 is SYDVKM. In nucleotides, the CDR3 is TGTGCCAGCAGCCCAGGACAGGGGGCAACTAATGAAAAACTGTTTTTT. Translation gives CASSPGQGATNEKLFF.

The rearrangement links TRBV7-9 to TRBJ1-2; weak D call: TRBD1 (5 bases). This CDR3 has 17 amino acids. The germline V gene has CDR1 SEHNR and CDR2 FQNEAQ (reference sequence). V lost 2 bases to trimming and J lost 6 bases, with 22 bases between them. CDR3 sequence (DNA): TGTGCCAGCAGCTTACAGTTCAAAGGGAGGGGCGGCGATGGCTACACCTTC. Translation gives CASSLQFKGRGGDGYTF.

This clone was picked up one time. The V gene is TRBV12-2, the J gene TRBJ2-7; the table's D gene call, TRBD2, was not cross checked with the DNA. TRBV12-2 represents a pseudogene. There are 14 residues in the CDR3. The CDR3 DNA is TGTGCAAGTCGCCACTGGCGTCGGGCCTACGAGCAGTACTTC. Translated, it gives CASRHWRRAYEQYF.

CDR3 coding DNA: TGTGCCAGCTCCCCTGAGAAGCAGTACTTC. Residues: CASSPEKQYF. V usage is TRBV27 and J usage is TRBJ2-7; D uncertain. V lost 8 bases, J lost 8 bases, and 10 bases lay in between. Germline V gene lookup returns CDR1 MNHEY and CDR2 SMNVEV (reference sequence). The CDR3 runs 10 residues.

This clone was counted once. The chain recombines TRBV9 with TRBJ2-1, with D maybe TRBD2 (6 bases). Germline V gives CDR1 SGDLS, CDR2 YYNGEE. This CDR3 has 16 amino acids. Trimming cost V 3 bases and J 2 bases, with 15 bases left between them. Here the CDR3 reads CASSAPYLATYNEQFF. The CDR3 DNA follows: TGTGCCAGCAGCGCCCCCTATCTAGCGACCTACAATGAGCAGTTCTTC.

This clone occurred once. CDR3 nucleotides: TGTGCCAGCAGCTTCGAGCTCACCGGGGAGCTGTTTTTT. It specifies CASSFELTGELFF. This rearrangement joins TRBV14 to TRBJ2-2; D not certain. The V gene's germline CDR1 is SGHDN and CDR2 FVKESK. The ends were cut back, 5 bases at V and 4 bases at J, with 8 bases in the middle. The CDR3 totals 13 residues. Variable domain in full (rest from reference TRBV14 and TRBJ2-2): EAGVTQFPSHSVIEKGQTVTLRCDPISGHDNLYWYRRVMGKEIKFLLHFVKESKQDESGMPNNRFLAERTGGTYSTLKVQPAELEDSGVYFCASSFELTGELFFGEGSRLTVL.

The chain combines TRBV19 with TRBJ2-2, with 13 bases that match TRBD2. The length of the CDR3 is 18 residues. With V trimmed by 6 bases and J by 4 bases, 11 bases remained unmatched. Germline CDR1 and CDR2: LNHDA and SQIVND (reference sequence). The CDR3 is CASSHTPLAGGATGELFF. CDR3 coding DNA: TGTGCCAGTAGCCATACCCCACTAGCGGGAGGGGCCACCGGGGAGCTGTTTTTT.

V is TRBV11-2 and J is TRBJ2-3; perhaps TRBD1 as D (5 bases). Trimming pared 5 bases from V and 6 bases from J, leaving 9 bases between. The germline gives CDR1 SGHAT, CDR2 FQNNGV. The CDR3 covers 12 residues. The CDR3 region has the DNA TGTGCCAGCAGCACCAAGGGGGATACGCAGTATTTT. Translated, it gives CASSTKGDTQYF.

The chain joins TRBV5-1 to TRBJ2-1; TRBD1 aligns across 9 bases. V trimming: 5 bases; J trimming: 1 base; junction bases outside the gene matches: 4. The germline gives CDR1 SGHRS, CDR2 YFSETQ. The CDR3 is 15 amino acids. This CDR3 is CASRGTGKSYNEQFF. The CDR3 coding sequence is TGCGCCAGCAGGGGGACAGGGAAGTCCTACAATGAGCAGTTCTTC.

The rearrangement links TRBV12-3 or TRBV12-4 to TRBJ2-5; no firm D call. The CDR3 totals 11 residues. V was clipped by 7 bases and J by 2 bases, with 5 bases between them. Here the CDR3 DNA reads TGTGCCAGCACCAATCAAGAGACCCAGTACTTC. Translating it yields CASTNQETQYF.

The chain uses TRBV14 and TRBJ2-1; 8 bases line up with TRBD2. J was trimmed by 8 bases and V by 0 bases; bases with no gene match: 12. This CDR3 is built from 17 residues. CDR1 is SGHDN and CDR2 is FVKESK in the germline V gene. CDR3 residues: CASSQDVGTRGRHEQFF. CDR3 nucleotides: TGTGCCAGCAGCCAAGATGTGGGGACTAGGGGTCGCCATGAGCAGTTCTTC.

The rearrangement links TRBV11-2 to TRBJ1-1; 7 positions agree with TRBD1. Looked up from germline, CDR1 is SGHAT and CDR2 is FQNNGV. This CDR3 spans 15 amino acids. With 3 bases clipped from V and 1 base from J, the junction kept 5 bases outside the gene matches. CDR3 bases: TGTGCCAGCAGCTTCCGTGGACAGGAGAACACTGAAGCTTTCTTT. Amino acid sequence: CASSFRGQENTEAFF.

The chain employs TRBV10-3 and TRBJ2-3; possibly TRBD2 for D (5 bases). Germline-derived CDR1 and CDR2 are ENHRY and SYGVKD. The CDR3 consists of 13 residues. Trimming left V 11 bases short and J 2 bases short, with 14 bases between. In DNA, the CDR3 is TGTGCCGGGCGCGGGTCAGACACAGATACGCAGTATTTT. Its protein product is CAGRGSDTDTQYF.

The V call is TRBV28, the J call TRBJ2-1, with 9 positions matching TRBD1. The CDR3 runs to 14 residues. V lost 8 bases and J lost 3; bases outside the gene matches: 5. Germline values: CDR1 MDHEN, CDR2 SYDVKM. The CDR3 loop reads CASLRDRVYNEQFF. DNA of the CDR3: TGTGCCAGCCTCCGGGACAGGGTCTACAATGAGCAGTTCTTC.

The chain employs TRBV5-6 and TRBJ2-5, with D possibly TRBD2 on 5 matching bases. This CDR3 region has 14 residues. V lost 4 bases, J lost 5 bases, and 15 bases lay in between. Germline values: CDR1 SGHDT, CDR2 YYEEEE. The CDR3 protein is CASSDVSGGETQYF. CDR3 bases: TGTGCCAGCAGCGATGTCTCCGGCGGGGAGACCCAGTACTTC.

This chain connects TRBV28 to TRBJ1-1, with 8 bases that match TRBD1. The V and J ends lost 6 bases and 1 base, in that order; junction bases with no gene match: 13. Germline V gene lookup returns CDR1 MDHEN and CDR2 SYDVKM. The CDR3 runs to 17 residues. The CDR3 DNA sequence: TGTGCCAGCAGACGTTCCGGGACAGGACCTCGGAACACTGAAGCTTTCTTT. Translated: CASRRSGTGPRNTEAFF.

The chain has TRBV19 and TRBJ2-5; TRBD2 matches 9 bases. The CDR3 runs to 14 residues. The V gene end was trimmed by 11 bases and the J gene end by 4 bases; junction bases not matched to a gene: 11. Germline CDR1 reads LNHDA; CDR2 reads SQIVND (reference sequence). In DNA form, the CDR3 reads TGTGCCTCCTCTGGCGGGAGGGCCGGAGAGACCCAGTACTTC. It encodes CASSGGRAGETQYF.

The chain is built from TRBV4-2 and TRBJ2-1, with TRBD2 matching 12 bases. The CDR3 consists of 16 residues. The ends lost 2 bases at V and 7 bases at J; junction bases unmatched: 6. Germline CDR1 is LGHNA and CDR2 is YNFKEQ. This CDR3 is CASSQTLAGGQNEQFF. As DNA, the CDR3 is TGTGCCAGCAGCCAAACTCTAGCGGGAGGGCAAAATGAGCAGTTCTTC.

The genes are TRBV5-1 and TRBJ2-2, with D unresolved. The V gene's germline CDR1 is SGHRS and CDR2 YFSETQ. The CDR3 loop spans 14 amino acids. Trimming pared 0 bases from V and 6 bases from J, leaving 9 bases between. CDR3 bases: TGCGCCAGCAGCTTGGCCCTGGCGGCCGGGGAGCTGTTTTTT. Protein: CASSLALAAGELFF.

This rearrangement joins TRBV24-1 to TRBJ2-3, with 7 bases fitting TRBD2. Germline V gene data show CDR1 as KGHDR and CDR2 as SFDVKD. This CDR3 is built from 15 residues. J was trimmed by 8 bases and V by 6 bases; bases with no gene match: 13. The chain's CDR3 is CATSPTGTKGGTQYF. The CDR3 DNA follows: TGTGCCACCAGTCCCACCGGGACTAAGGGTGGTACGCAGTATTTT.

This chain joins TRBV5-1 and TRBJ2-7; TRBD2 is a possible D gene (6 bases). The CDR3 is 18 residues long. With 3 bases removed from V and 2 bases from J, the gap between germline ends came to 24 bases. Germline CDR1 SGHRS, CDR2 YFSETQ. The CDR3 region has the DNA TGCGCCAGCAGCTCCACACGGGCTAGCGAAAGGAGGACCTACGAGCAGTACTTC. Translated: CASSSTRASERRTYEQYF.

There are a few counts of this clone. The rearrangement joins TRBV11-2 to TRBJ2-3, with 12 bases matching TRBD2. The CDR3 is 16 residues long. The J segment lost 6 bases and the V segment lost 3 bases, leaving 7 bases of the junction unmatched. Germline values: CDR1 SGHAT, CDR2 FQNNGV. Here the CDR3 reads CASSLPSGRVGDTQYF. The CDR3, as DNA: TGTGCCAGCAGCTTGCCTAGCGGGAGGGTGGGGGATACGCAGTATTTT.

This clone has just a few counts. The V gene is TRBV2, the J gene TRBJ1-5; D gene uncertain. V was shortened by 7 bases and J by 6 bases, with 10 bases between the two germline ends. Germline CDR1 reads SNHLY; CDR2 reads FYNNEI. The CDR3 sequence is 12 residues long. CDR3 in DNA: TGTGCCAGCACTGGGCGGGGTCAGCCCCAGCATTTT. It translates to CASTGRGQPQHF.

The V and J genes are TRBV12-3 or TRBV12-4 and TRBJ2-2; TRBD2 agrees at 8 bases. Trimming at V came to 3 bases and at J to 7 bases, leaving 1 base not matched to a gene. The CDR3 sequence is 13 residues long. The CDR3 sequence is CASSFSGDGELFF. The CDR3 DNA sequence: TGTGCCAGCAGTTTTAGCGGGGACGGGGAGCTGTTTTTT.

The chain uses TRBV7-2 and TRBJ2-5; 7 bases agree with TRBD2. The germline gives CDR1 SGHTA, CDR2 FQGNSA. The CDR3 extends over 14 amino acids. The junction had 9 bases not matched to a gene; V was cut back by 10 bases and J by 1 base. The CDR3, as DNA: TGTGCCACCAAAGCGGGATGGGGCCAAGAGACCCAGTACTTC. Translation gives CATKAGWGQETQYF.